The subject of this entry is one TCR beta chain. Its antigen is undetermined. This entry belongs to a study of CD8+CD57+ T cells in acquired aplastic anemia. Overall study results and limits: The number of CD8+ CDR3 sequences shared by patients and controls was twenty-nine.

Patients chosen for sequencing had shown CD8+CD57+ cell expansion by flow cytometry. Researchers used genomic DNA as the template to profile TCR beta VDJ and CDR3. From the reads, TCRdb called clonotypes with MiXCR, one entry per CDR3 protein. The table lists 150,000 or so distinct CDR3 sequences, roughly 54% of them singletons. The germline V gene encodes CDR1 DFQATT and CDR2 SNEGSKA (reference sequence). The CDR3 length is 14 residues. The receptor comes from a human donor with aplastic anemia. Material for sequencing was sorted CD4+, CD8+, or CD8+CD57+ T cells (not recorded which) from PBMCs. This chain connects TRBV20-1 to TRBJ2-3, with D perhaps given as TRBD1 or TRBD2 (5 bases each). The chain's CDR3 is CTTFRDALTDTQYF. The CDR3 DNA sequence: TGCACCACCTTCCGGGACGCACTCACAGATACGCAGTATTTT.